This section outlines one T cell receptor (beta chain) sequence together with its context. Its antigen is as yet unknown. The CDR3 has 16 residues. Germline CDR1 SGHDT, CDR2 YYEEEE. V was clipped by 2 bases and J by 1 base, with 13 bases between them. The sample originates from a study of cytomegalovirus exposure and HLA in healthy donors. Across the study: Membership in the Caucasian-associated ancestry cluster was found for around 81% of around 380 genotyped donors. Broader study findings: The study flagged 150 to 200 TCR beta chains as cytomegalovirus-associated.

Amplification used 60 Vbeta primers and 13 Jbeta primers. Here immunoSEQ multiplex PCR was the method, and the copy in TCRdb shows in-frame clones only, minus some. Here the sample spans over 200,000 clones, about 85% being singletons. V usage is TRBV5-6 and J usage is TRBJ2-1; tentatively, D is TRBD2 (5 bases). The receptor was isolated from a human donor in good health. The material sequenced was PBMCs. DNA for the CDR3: TGTGCCAGCAGCTTTTCAAGTAGCGTTTCCTACAATGAGCAGTTCTTC. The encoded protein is CASSFSSSVSYNEQFF.